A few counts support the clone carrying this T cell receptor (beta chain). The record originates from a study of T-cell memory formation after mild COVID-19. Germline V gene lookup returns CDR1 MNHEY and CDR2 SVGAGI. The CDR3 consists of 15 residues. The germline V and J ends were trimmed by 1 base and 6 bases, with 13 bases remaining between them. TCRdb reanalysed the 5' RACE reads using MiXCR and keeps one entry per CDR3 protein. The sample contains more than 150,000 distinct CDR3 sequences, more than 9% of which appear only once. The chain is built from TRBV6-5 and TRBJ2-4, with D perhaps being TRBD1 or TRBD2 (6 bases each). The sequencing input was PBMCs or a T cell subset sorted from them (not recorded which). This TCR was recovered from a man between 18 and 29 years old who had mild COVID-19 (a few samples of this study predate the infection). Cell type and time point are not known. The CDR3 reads CASSYWGEGGNIQYF. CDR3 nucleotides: TGTGCCAGCAGTTACTGGGGAGAGGGGGGAAACATTCAGTACTTC.